This is a list of T cell receptor beta chains from one sample in a study of T-cell reconstitution after alpha-beta-depleted transplantation in children. TCRdb ran MiXCR on the PCR reads and lists one entry per CDR3 protein. This table has over 150,000 distinct CDR3 sequences, approximately 6.9% appearing once. The specimen comprised PBMCs, sampled before TCRalphabeta/CD19-depleted stem cell transplant. Every receptor here comes from a boy younger than 10 with acute lymphoblastic leukemia, due to receive a stem cell transplant. The conserved cysteine and the conserved F or W are not part of the CDR3 here. Rows may omit the clone size; those that give it use once, few, many or a size class.

j_gene,v_gene,abundance,CDR3aa
TRBJ2-1,TRBV20-1,many,SARQRGGYNEQF
TRBJ2-6,TRBV6-2/TRBV6-3,many,ASSYPSYVIARGANVLT
TRBJ2-1,TRBV28,few,ATYPGLASSYNEQF
TRBJ2-1,TRBV7-6,few,ASSPRRGGLGNEQF
TRBJ1-2,TRBV29-1,many,SVVGPRGYT
TRBJ2-1,TRBV14,many,ASSSLAGGVNEQF
TRBJ2-1,TRBV12-3/TRBV12-4,many,ASSPLWGLNNEQF
TRBJ2-3,TRBV27,many,ASSATGGITDTQY
TRBJ2-1,TRBV6-6,many,ASSTVRVYNEQF
TRBJ2-6,TRBV4-3,-,ASSQGQPSGANVLT
TRBJ2-6,TRBV20-1,-,SARDVGDGSGGANVLT
TRBJ2-7,TRBV6-5,many,ASSRRQGAYEQY
TRBJ2-7,TRBV6-2/TRBV6-3,few,ASQEGGGHLFEQY
TRBJ2-2,TRBV6-1,-,ASNTHPTNTGELF
TRBJ2-1,TRBV13,many,ASSSAGTGSYNEQF
TRBJ1-2,TRBV5-1,-,ASSLTPGQGHFNYGYT
TRBJ2-3,TRBV27,many,ASSPSSGRSTDTQY